The 22 T cell receptor beta chains below were found in one sample sequenced in a study of cytomegalovirus exposure and HLA in healthy donors. PCR primers comprised 60 Vbeta and 13 Jbeta primers. TCRdb's table, derived via immunoSEQ multiplex PCR, lists solely in-frame clones and lacks some. The sample carries 150,000 to 200,000 clones, 78% recorded once. The specimen was PBMCs. The receptor set was obtained from a woman between 50 and 59 years old in good health and CMV-seropositive.

Many counts were recorded for this clone. This rearrangement joins TRBV19 to TRBJ1-2; no definite D call. This CDR3 spans 14 amino acids. Germline V gene sequence: CDR1 LNHDA, CDR2 SQIVND (reference sequence). V dropped 1 base and J dropped 2 bases, with 8 bases sitting between them. The CDR3 is CASSIVGVNYGYTF. In DNA form, the CDR3 reads TGTGCCAGTAGTATAGTGGGAGTAAACTATGGCTACACCTTC.

The chain combines TRBV9 with TRBJ1-6, with TRBD1 matching over 8 bases. Trimming at V came to 4 bases and at J to 8 bases, leaving 8 bases not matched to a gene. This CDR3 has 15 residues. CDR1 and CDR2 (germline): SGDLS, YYNGEE. CDR3 in DNA: TGTGCCAGCAGCACTGGACAGGGAAGACATTCACCCCTCCACTTT. Translated: CASSTGQGRHSPLHF.

V usage is TRBV18 and J usage is TRBJ2-1; 7 bases are shared with TRBD2. CDR3 length: 14 amino acids. Germline V CDR1 and CDR2: KGHSH, LQKENI. Unmatched junction bases numbered 8, after V lost 6 bases and J lost 6 bases. In DNA, the CDR3 is TGTGCCAGCTCTCCCCAGACGGGGGGCAATGAGCAGTTCTTC. Amino acids: CASSPQTGGNEQFF. Full variable domain (remainder filled in from reference TRBV18 and TRBJ2-1): NAGVMQNPRHLVRRRGQEARLRCSPMKGHSHVYWYRQLPEEGLKFMVYLQKENIIDESGMPKERFSAEFPKEGPSILRIQQVVRGDSAAYFCASSPQTGGNEQFFGPGTRLTVL.

V gene TRBV4-2 combines with J gene TRBJ1-4, with D possibly TRBD1 on 6 matching bases. V was clipped by 2 bases and J by 4 bases, with 11 bases between them. Germline V gene sequence: CDR1 LGHNA, CDR2 YNFKEQ. The CDR3 runs 15 residues. CDR3 bases: TGTGCCAGCAGCCAAAATGGACAGTTTAATGAAAAACTGTTTTTT. The encoded protein is CASSQNGQFNEKLFF.

V and J are TRBV4-1 and TRBJ2-4; no clear D gene. The germline gives CDR1 MGHRA, CDR2 YSYEKL. This CDR3 has 14 residues. V was shortened by 1 base and J by 0 bases, with 4 bases between the two germline ends. CDR3 in amino acids: CASSQAGAKNIQYF. The DNA for the CDR3 is TGCGCCAGCAGCCAAGCGGGAGCCAAAAACATTCAGTACTTC.

The table lists this clone with a few counts. This chain links TRBV18 with TRBJ2-1, with TRBD1 identical over 7 bases. V lost 4 bases and J lost 4; bases outside the gene matches: 7. Germline V gives CDR1 KGHSH, CDR2 LQKENI. The CDR3 sequence is 15 residues long. CDR3 residues: CASSLGQRQYNEQFF. CDR3 coding DNA: TGTGCCAGCTCACTGGGACAGAGACAATACAATGAGCAGTTCTTC.

This clone occurred a few times. This rearrangement joins TRBV11-1 to TRBJ2-5; D is undetermined. V lost 5 bases to trimming and J lost 5 bases, with 6 bases between them. CDR1 is SGHAT and CDR2 is FQDESV in the germline V gene (reference sequence). The CDR3 sequence is 11 residues long. The CDR3 here is CASSARETQYF. The CDR3 DNA reads as TGTGCCAGCAGCGCTCGGGAGACCCAGTACTTC.

The V gene is TRBV11-1, the J gene TRBJ1-3; D gene unclear. V was cut by 3 bases and J by 0 bases, with 9 bases left in between. Germline values: CDR1 SGHAT, CDR2 FQDESV (reference sequence). The CDR3 covers 15 residues. CDR3 DNA: TGTGCCAGCAGCTTGGGCAGTTCCTCTGGAAACACCATATATTTT. Amino acids: CASSLGSSSGNTIYF.

V is TRBV19 and J is TRBJ2-5; perhaps TRBD2 as D (5 bases). CDR1 is LNHDA, CDR2 SQIVND, per germline (reference sequence). CDR3 length: 11 residues. Trimming shortened V by 10 bases and J by 4 bases, and 10 bases separated the two germline ends. Here the CDR3 reads CATRGGETQYF. The DNA for the CDR3 is TGTGCCACCCGAGGAGGAGAGACCCAGTACTTC.

A few counts support this clone. This chain uses TRBV30 with TRBJ2-2; D might be TRBD1 (5 bases). The germline CDR1 and CDR2 sequences are GTSNPN and SVGIG (reference sequence). V was clipped by 5 bases and J by 1 base, with 14 bases between them. The length of the CDR3 is 15 residues. This chain's CDR3 is CAWGIRGLNTGELFF. CDR3 nucleotides: TGTGCCTGGGGGATAAGGGGCCTGAACACCGGGGAGCTGTTTTTT. Using reference TRBV30 and TRBJ2-2 for the parts outside the CDR3, the full variable domain is SQTIHQWPATLVQPVGSPLSLECTVEGTSNPNLYWYRQAAGRGLQLLFYSVGIGQISSEVPQNLSASRPQDRQFILSSKKLLLSDSGFYLCAWGIRGLNTGELFFGEGSRLTVL.

This clone was seen only a few times. The V and J genes are TRBV29-1 and TRBJ1-2; 8 bases are a match to TRBD1. The CDR3 consists of 14 residues. V was pared by 3 bases and J by 4 bases, with 7 bases of the junction left unmatched. Germline loops: CDR1 SQVTM, CDR2 ANQGSEA. The CDR3 DNA is TGCAGCGTTGACAAACAGGGGGGAAGCTATGGCTACACCTTC. Translation gives CSVDKQGGSYGYTF. The variable domain in full, with the rest retrieved from reference TRBV29-1 and TRBJ1-2, is SAVISQKPSRDICQRGTSLTIQCQVDSQVTMMFWYRQQPGQSLTLIATANQGSEATYESGFVIDKFPISRPNLTFSTLTVSNMSPEDSSIYLCSVDKQGGSYGYTFGSGTRLTVV.

This clone was seen a single time. The chain links TRBV4-1 to TRBJ1-1, with 10 bases fitting TRBD1. CDR1 and CDR2 (germline): MGHRA, YSYEKL. Trimming at V came to 1 base and at J to 0 bases, leaving 11 bases not matched to a gene. The CDR3 is 19 residues long. This CDR3 reads CASSQVPAGTGALNTEAFF. The CDR3 coding sequence is TGCGCCAGCAGCCAAGTCCCTGCCGGGACAGGGGCCCTGAACACTGAAGCTTTCTTT.

The gene calls are TRBV6-5 and TRBJ2-1; 10 positions agree with TRBD2. This CDR3 is built from 15 residues. The trim removed 7 bases at V and 3 bases at J, leaving 6 bases unmatched. The V gene's germline CDR1 is MNHEY and CDR2 SVGAGI. The CDR3 DNA sequence: TGTGCCAGCACTCCACTAGCGGGGTTCTACAATGAGCAGTTCTTC. This translates into CASTPLAGFYNEQFF.

The chain carries TRBV11-2 and TRBJ1-6; D uncertain. This CDR3 region has 15 residues. Per the germline V gene, CDR1 is SGHAT and CDR2 is FQNNGV. Trimming removed 0 bases from V and 9 bases from J, with 12 bases in between. CDR3 nucleotide sequence: TGTGCCAGCAGCTTAGATCGGGATAGGAGTTCACCCCTCCACTTT. It is translated as CASSLDRDRSSPLHF.

This clone came up many times. This chain links TRBV5-4 with TRBJ1-2; TRBD1 agrees at 9 bases. Germline V gene lookup returns CDR1 SGHNT and CDR2 YYREEE (reference sequence). J lost 8 bases, V lost 0 bases, and 2 bases had no gene match. CDR3 length: 13 amino acids. The CDR3 loop reads CASSLGDRVGYTF. The CDR3 nucleotides are TGTGCCAGCAGCTTGGGGGACAGGGTCGGCTACACCTTC.

This sequence joins TRBV4-1 and TRBJ1-6, with D unresolved. Germline V CDR1 and CDR2: MGHRA, YSYEKL. This CDR3 is 17 amino acids long. The germline V and J ends were trimmed by 0 bases and 0 bases, with 9 bases remaining between them. DNA of the CDR3: TGCGCCAGCAGCCAAGAACTTCATAGCTCCTATAATTCACCCCTCCACTTT. Its protein product is CASSQELHSSYNSPLHF.

This clone was seen a single time. The chain has TRBV10-3 and TRBJ1-1; D uncertain. V was shortened by 9 bases and J by 0 bases, with 8 bases between the two germline ends. The germline CDR1 and CDR2 sequences are ENHRY and SYGVKD. The CDR3 consists of 12 residues. CDR3 amino acids: CAISSLNTEAFF. CDR3 in DNA: TGTGCCATATCCTCCCTGAACACTGAAGCTTTCTTT.

This clone has only a few counts. J is TRBJ1-1 and V is TRBV7-6; D may be TRBD1 (6 bases). This CDR3 contains 13 residues. From germline, CDR1 is SGHVS and CDR2 FNYEAQ. Trimming pared 5 bases from V and 7 bases from J, leaving 14 bases between. CDR3 sequence: CASSPPGTLEAFF. The CDR3 DNA reads TGTGCCAGCAGCCCCCCAGGGACACTTGAAGCTTTCTTT.

V is TRBV7-2 and J is TRBJ2-2, with no clear D. CDR1 SGHTA and CDR2 FQGNSA come from the germline V gene. Trimming cost V 1 base and J 3 bases, with 9 bases left between them. CDR3 length: 15 amino acids. CDR3 in amino acids: CASSLDDLYTGELFF. CDR3 coding DNA: TGTGCCAGCAGCTTAGATGACTTGTACACCGGGGAGCTGTTTTTT.

The chain is built from TRBV11-1 and TRBJ1-2; 8 bases map to TRBD1. In germline, CDR1 is SGHAT, CDR2 FQDESV (reference sequence). The CDR3 length is 13 residues. The trim removed 5 bases at V and 5 bases at J, leaving 4 bases unmatched. Here the CDR3 reads CASSPGQEYGYTF. In DNA, the CDR3 is TGTGCCAGCAGCCCGGGACAGGAGTATGGCTACACCTTC.

V and J are TRBV19 and TRBJ2-5; D perhaps matches TRBD1 (5 bases). The end of the DNA aligns better with TRBJ2-7, so the J call may be wrong. The V gene's germline CDR1 is LNHDA and CDR2 SQIVND (reference sequence). The CDR3 extends over 14 amino acids. The CDR3 spells CASSSTVSSYEQYF. The DNA for the CDR3 is TGTGCCAGTAGTTCGACAGTTAGCTCCTACGAGCAGTACTTC.

The gene calls are TRBV19 and TRBJ2-2; 10 bases align to TRBD1. CDR3 size: 15 residues. Germline V CDR1 and CDR2: LNHDA, SQIVND (reference sequence). Trimming removed 10 bases from V and 3 bases from J; junction bases left unmatched: 8. The CDR3 is CATREGQGYTGELFF. The CDR3 DNA reads as TGTGCCACTAGGGAGGGACAGGGGTACACCGGGGAGCTGTTTTTT.